What follows are 31 T cell receptor beta chains derived from one specimen sequenced in a study of blood T cell repertoires in COVID-19. TCRdb keeps only in-frame clones here, not all; method: immunoSEQ multiplex PCR. The sample holds roughly 6,800 clones, less than 90% seen once. Sample: peripheral blood. The receptors stem from a human donor in a cohort sampled during active COVID-19.

The chain recombines TRBV20-1 with TRBJ2-2; TRBD2 matches 8 bases. The CDR3 is 16 residues long. Germline V gene sequence: CDR1 DFQATT, CDR2 SNEGSKA (reference sequence). The ends lost 3 bases at V and 3 bases at J; junction bases unmatched: 9. The CDR3 loop reads CSASMSGGGDTGELFF. The CDR3 nucleotides are TGCAGTGCTAGTATGTCCGGGGGGGGAGACACCGGGGAGCTGTTTTTT.

This chain connects TRBV3-1 (or the pseudogene TRBV3-2) to TRBJ2-1; 9 positions match TRBD2. The CDR3 has 17 amino acids. J gave up 4 bases and V 3 bases, and 10 bases lay outside the gene matches. The germline V gene has CDR1 LGHDT and CDR2 YNNKEL (reference sequence). CDR3 protein: CASSHHVGRGGYNEQFF. Here the CDR3 DNA reads TGTGCCAGCAGCCACCACGTTGGGCGGGGGGGATACAATGAGCAGTTCTTC.

The chain's CDR3 is CASSLGGTGGLAETQYF. The CDR3 DNA is TGTGCCAGCAGCTTAGGGGGGACAGGGGGCTTGGCGGAGACCCAGTACTTC. The chain recombines TRBV11-2 with TRBJ2-5, with 12 bases lining up with TRBD1. With V trimmed by 1 base and J by 5 bases, 8 bases remained unmatched. The CDR3 length is 17 residues. Germline lookup yields CDR1 SGHAT and CDR2 FQNNGV.

The chain joins TRBV5-1 to TRBJ2-2; a possible D gene is TRBD2 (7 bases). The V gene's germline CDR1 is SGHRS and CDR2 YFSETQ. There are 19 residues in the CDR3. V was clipped by 0 bases and J by 0 bases, with 18 bases between them. The CDR3 DNA reads as TGCGCCAGCAGCTTGGATAGGGGGGGCGCCGGCCCGAACACCGGGGAGCTGTTTTTT. This translates into CASSLDRGGAGPNTGELFF.

This clone was seen a handful of times. V is TRBV29-1 and J is TRBJ1-5; 7 bases match TRBD1. Germline V gene lookup returns CDR1 SQVTM and CDR2 ANQGSEA. With 6 bases clipped from V and 3 bases from J, the junction kept 8 bases outside the gene matches. CDR3 length: 14 amino acids. The CDR3 nucleotides read TGCAGCGTCGCCCGGGACAGATTCAATCAGCCCCAGCATTTT. It codes for CSVARDRFNQPQHF.

This clone was seen only a few times. V usage is TRBV6-6 and J usage is TRBJ1-2, with D perhaps matching TRBD1 (6 bases). There are 10 residues in the CDR3. CDR1 is MNHNY and CDR2 is SVGAGI in the germline V gene (reference sequence). The CDR3 protein is CGAGEGGYTF. Here the CDR3 DNA reads TGTGGGGCAGGGGAGGGAGGCTACACCTTC.

The chain uses TRBV28 and TRBJ2-1; 8 nucleotides agree with TRBD2. Trimming removed 6 bases from V and 0 bases from J; junction bases left unmatched: 4. The germline gives CDR1 MDHEN, CDR2 SYDVKM. The CDR3 covers 15 residues. CDR3 loop: CASSKGTSSYNEQFF. In DNA, the CDR3 is TGTGCCAGCAGCAAGGGGACTAGCTCCTACAATGAGCAGTTCTTC.

The V and J genes are TRBV7-3 and TRBJ2-1; D may be TRBD2 (6 bases). Trimming took off 4 bases at V and 4 bases at J, with 8 bases between the two ends. CDR1 is SGHTA and CDR2 is FQGTGA in the germline V gene. The CDR3 consists of 13 residues. As DNA, the CDR3 is TGTGCCAGCAGCTCGGAGGGTTACAATGAGCAGTTCTTC. Translating it yields CASSSEGYNEQFF. Filled out from reference TRBV7-3 and TRBJ2-1, the complete variable domain reads GAGVSQTPSNKVTEKGKYVELRCDPISGHTALYWYRQSLGQGPEFLIYFQGTGAADDSGLPNDRFFAVRPEGSVSTLKIQRTERGDSAVYLCASSSEGYNEQFFGPGTRLTVL.

This rearrangement joins TRBV5-1 to TRBJ2-1; perhaps TRBD2 as D (6 bases). Germline CDR1 SGHRS, CDR2 YFSETQ. Trimming removed 0 bases at V and 3 bases at J, with 19 bases between. The CDR3 consists of 18 residues. The CDR3, as DNA: TGCGCCAGCAGCTTGGCAGGAGGGGTTGGCATTTTCTACAATGAGCAGTTCTTC. It codes for CASSLAGGVGIFYNEQFF.

This clone was observed a handful of times. This rearrangement joins TRBV5-8 to TRBJ1-5; D is possibly TRBD1 (6 bases). Germline V gene lookup returns CDR1 SGHTS and CDR2 YDEGEE. The CDR3 has 14 residues. Trimming took 0 bases from V and 4 from J, leaving 8 bases between them. CDR3 protein: CASSLEQGNQPQHF. The CDR3 DNA reads as TGTGCCAGCAGCTTGGAACAGGGTAATCAGCCCCAGCATTTT.

The rearrangement joins TRBV24-1 to TRBJ2-1; the match to TRBD2 covers 12 bases. The ends lost 4 bases at V and 1 base at J; junction bases unmatched: 10. Per the germline V gene, CDR1 is KGHDR and CDR2 is SFDVKD. The CDR3 extends over 19 amino acids. CDR3 sequence: CATSDPAPTSGRSYNEQFF. The CDR3 DNA sequence: TGTGCCACCAGTGACCCGGCCCCGACTAGCGGGAGATCCTACAATGAGCAGTTCTTC.

The rearrangement links TRBV4-3 to TRBJ2-3; 9 nucleotides align to TRBD2. Germline V CDR1 and CDR2: LGHNA, YSLEER. CDR3 length equals 15 residues. The V and J ends lost 4 bases and 0 bases, in that order; junction bases with no gene match: 2. This chain's CDR3 is CASSLTSGSTDTQYF. In DNA, the CDR3 is TGCGCCAGCAGCCTAACTAGCGGGAGCACAGATACGCAGTATTTT.

CDR3 coding DNA: TGTGCCAGCGGACTATCCTACAATGAGCAGTTCTTC. The encoded protein is CASGLSYNEQFF. The genes are TRBV2 and TRBJ2-1; possibly TRBD2 for D (6 bases). The CDR3 totals 12 residues. Germline assignment: CDR1 SNHLY and CDR2 FYNNEI. The V and J ends lost 8 bases and 1 base respectively, with 6 bases between them.

The chain carries TRBV7-9 and TRBJ1-1; no clear D gene. The V gene's germline CDR1 is SEHNR and CDR2 FQNEAQ (reference sequence). Trimming stripped 3 bases from V and 3 bases from J, with 14 bases between. The CDR3 is 15 amino acids. CDR3 sequence: CASSLTSRRHTEAFF. Written as DNA, the CDR3 is TGTGCCAGCAGCTTGACAAGTCGACGACACACTGAAGCTTTCTTT.

V gene TRBV19 combines with J gene TRBJ2-3; perhaps TRBD2 as D (6 bases). Germline lookup yields CDR1 LNHDA and CDR2 SQIVND (reference sequence). V was pared by 10 bases and J by 4 bases, with 9 bases between. There are 11 residues in the CDR3. The DNA for the CDR3 is TGTGCCACGGGGGATGCAGATACGCAGTATTTT. Protein product: CATGDADTQYF.

This chain uses TRBV12-3 or TRBV12-4 with TRBJ1-2; no clear D. The CDR3 contains 12 residues. Trimming left V 0 bases short and J 8 bases short, with 7 bases between. The CDR3 loop reads CASSLARGGYTF. In DNA, the CDR3 is TGTGCCAGCAGTTTAGCGCGAGGAGGCTACACCTTC.

This clone was observed a handful of times. The chain couples TRBV3-1 (or the pseudogene TRBV3-2) to TRBJ1-6; a weak D match, TRBD1 (5 bases). Trimming removed 2 bases at V and 7 bases at J, with 15 bases between. Germline CDR1 reads LGHDT; CDR2 reads YNNKEL (reference sequence). The CDR3 spans 16 residues. CDR3 DNA: TGTGCCAGCAGCCAATTGTTTGTAACAGGAAATTCACCCCTCCACTTT. As protein: CASSQLFVTGNSPLHF.

The chain joins TRBV6-1 to TRBJ1-4, with TRBD1 matching 10 bases. Germline lookup yields CDR1 MNHNS and CDR2 SASEGT. With V trimmed by 4 bases and J by 2 bases, 7 bases remained unmatched. This CDR3 is 17 amino acids long. The CDR3: CASSGPTGGGTNEKLFF. The CDR3 DNA sequence: TGTGCCAGCAGTGGCCCGACAGGGGGCGGTACTAATGAAAAACTGTTTTTT.

The rearrangement joins TRBV7-9 to TRBJ2-7; D uncertain. Germline V gene lookup returns CDR1 SEHNR and CDR2 FQNEAQ (reference sequence). The CDR3 loop spans 12 amino acids. V dropped 5 bases and J dropped 0 bases, with 5 bases sitting between them. CDR3 sequence reads: CASSPFSYEQYF. CDR3 DNA: TGTGCCAGCAGCCCTTTCTCCTACGAGCAGTACTTC.

The V call is TRBV9, the J call TRBJ2-7; D remains ambiguous. This CDR3 comprises 14 residues. The V gene's germline CDR1 is SGDLS and CDR2 YYNGEE. With 0 bases removed from V and 0 bases from J, the gap between germline ends came to 7 bases. In DNA form, the CDR3 reads TGTGCCAGCAGCGTAGATGGCAGCTCCTACGAGCAGTACTTC. Amino acid sequence: CASSVDGSSYEQYF.

This clone showed up just once. This chain connects TRBV6-6 to TRBJ2-1; 7 nucleotides match TRBD2. The length of the CDR3 is 15 residues. The V gene end was trimmed by 0 bases and the J gene end by 4 bases; junction bases not matched to a gene: 3. Germline lookup yields CDR1 MNHNY and CDR2 SVGAGI (reference sequence). CDR3 coding DNA: TGTGCCAGCAGTTACTCGGGGGGGGGATACAATGAGCAGTTCTTC. Encoded protein: CASSYSGGGYNEQFF.

The chain recombines TRBV6-2 or TRBV6-3 with TRBJ2-7, with 8 bases identical to TRBD2. Trimming cost V 0 bases and J 2 bases; bases outside gene matches: 6. Germline values: CDR1 MNHEY, CDR2 SVGEGT. The CDR3 contains 16 residues. This CDR3 reads CASSYSELAAPYEQYF. CDR3 sequence (DNA): TGTGCCAGCAGTTACTCCGAACTAGCGGCTCCCTACGAGCAGTACTTC.

The rearrangement joins TRBV9 to TRBJ2-2; 9 bases match TRBD1. Germline V CDR1 and CDR2: SGDLS, YYNGEE. This CDR3 has 16 amino acids. Losses at the gene ends were 1 base for V and 7 bases for J; bases not matched to a gene: 8. The CDR3 DNA sequence: TGTGCCAGCAGCGTATTAGGGACAGGGTCGATCGGGGAGCTGTTTTTT. Protein: CASSVLGTGSIGELFF.

V gene TRBV28 combines with J gene TRBJ2-2; D remains unclear. Germline V gene lookup returns CDR1 MDHEN and CDR2 SYDVKM. The V end was cut by 6 bases, the J end by 0 bases, with 14 bases between. The CDR3 has 16 residues. The DNA for the CDR3 is TGTGCCAGCAGCAACTATAGGCAAACGAACACCGGGGAGCTGTTTTTT. Protein: CASSNYRQTNTGELFF.

V and J are TRBV7-6 and TRBJ2-2; D call uncertain. The germline V gene encodes CDR1 SGHVS and CDR2 FNYEAQ. The CDR3 is 15 residues long. The ends were cut back, 6 bases at V and 0 bases at J, with 11 bases in the middle. Here the CDR3 reads CASSYRGPNTGELFF. CDR3 DNA sequence: TGTGCCAGCAGTTATAGAGGTCCGAACACCGGGGAGCTGTTTTTT.

The chain employs TRBV4-2 and TRBJ2-7; TRBD2 matches 8 bases. The germline V gene encodes CDR1 LGHNA and CDR2 YNFKEQ. Trimming took 1 base from V and 6 from J; bases not matched to a gene: 5. This CDR3 is built from 14 residues. CDR3 bases: TGTGCCAGCAGCCAAGTTGCGGGAGGTTTCGAGCAGTACTTC. Amino acids: CASSQVAGGFEQYF.

V and J are TRBV28 and TRBJ1-1; the match to TRBD1 covers 9 bases. V gave up 5 bases and J gave up 6 bases; unmatched junction bases: 10. Germline CDR1 reads MDHEN; CDR2 reads SYDVKM. CDR3 length equals 15 residues. In DNA, the CDR3 is TGTGCCAGCAGTCTTTTACAGGGGGCGTCCTCTGAAGCTTTCTTT. Amino acid sequence: CASSLLQGASSEAFF.

The V and J genes are TRBV9 and TRBJ1-1; tentatively, D is TRBD1 (6 bases). Trimming took 4 bases from V and 5 from J, leaving 24 bases between them. Germline V gene lookup returns CDR1 SGDLS and CDR2 YYNGEE. The CDR3 covers 17 residues. The chain's CDR3 is CASSIEATGTKKTEAFF. The CDR3 nucleotides read TGTGCCAGCAGCATTGAGGCCACCGGGACAAAGAAGACTGAAGCTTTCTTT.

The CDR3, as DNA: TGTGCCAGCAGCTTCGACAGGGACACTGAAGCTTTCTTT. It specifies CASSFDRDTEAFF. The chain is built from TRBV11-2 and TRBJ1-1; 7 bases fit TRBD1. The CDR3 totals 13 residues. The germline gives CDR1 SGHAT, CDR2 FQNNGV. Unmatched junction bases numbered 1, after V lost 3 bases and J lost 3 bases.

V usage is TRBV11-3 and J usage is TRBJ2-2, with 7 bases matching TRBD1. Germline loops: CDR1 SGHNT, CDR2 YENEEA. The length of the CDR3 is 14 residues. The trim removed 8 bases at V and 4 bases at J, leaving 7 bases unmatched. CDR3: CASAPGQSTGELFF. CDR3 nucleotides: TGTGCCAGCGCCCCGGGACAGAGCACCGGGGAGCTGTTTTTT.

The chain has TRBV4-2 and TRBJ2-3, with TRBD2 matching over 14 bases. Germline V gives CDR1 LGHNA, CDR2 YNFKEQ. The CDR3 extends over 16 amino acids. With V trimmed by 4 bases and J by 5 bases, 5 bases remained unmatched. The CDR3 sequence is CASSLTSGGAGDTQYF. The CDR3 nucleotides read TGTGCCAGCAGCCTGACTAGCGGGGGGGCGGGAGATACGCAGTATTTT.